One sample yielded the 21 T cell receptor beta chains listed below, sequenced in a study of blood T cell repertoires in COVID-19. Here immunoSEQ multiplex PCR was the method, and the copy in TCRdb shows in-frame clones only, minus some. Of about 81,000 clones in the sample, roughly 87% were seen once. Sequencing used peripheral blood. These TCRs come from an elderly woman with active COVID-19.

This CDR3 is CASSIGGGASEKLFF. Here the CDR3 DNA reads TGTGCCAGTAGTATCGGAGGGGGCGCGAGTGAAAAACTGTTTTTT. The J gene is TRBJ1-4, the V gene TRBV19; TRBD1 aligns across 7 bases. The CDR3 consists of 15 residues. V was pared by 3 bases and J by 7 bases, with 8 bases of the junction left unmatched. Germline V lookup: CDR1 LNHDA, CDR2 SQIVND (reference sequence).

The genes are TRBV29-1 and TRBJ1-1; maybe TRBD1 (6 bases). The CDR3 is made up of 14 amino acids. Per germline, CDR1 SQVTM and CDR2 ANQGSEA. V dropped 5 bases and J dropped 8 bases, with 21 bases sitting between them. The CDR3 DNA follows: TGCAGCGTTCGAAACCAGGGGCTGGGGAAAGAAGCTTTCTTT. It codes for CSVRNQGLGKEAFF.

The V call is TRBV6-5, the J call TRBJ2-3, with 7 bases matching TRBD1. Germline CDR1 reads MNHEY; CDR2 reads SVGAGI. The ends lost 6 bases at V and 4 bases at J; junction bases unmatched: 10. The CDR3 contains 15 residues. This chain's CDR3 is CASSRLGGTPDTQYF. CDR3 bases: TGTGCCAGCAGCCGCTTAGGGGGCACCCCAGATACGCAGTATTTT.

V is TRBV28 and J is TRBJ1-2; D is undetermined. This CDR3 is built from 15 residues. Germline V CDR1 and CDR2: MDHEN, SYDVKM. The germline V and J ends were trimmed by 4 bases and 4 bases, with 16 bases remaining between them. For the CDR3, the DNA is TGTGCCAGCAGTTACGGGTTGGGGAGAAGCTATGGCTACACCTTC. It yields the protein CASSYGLGRSYGYTF.

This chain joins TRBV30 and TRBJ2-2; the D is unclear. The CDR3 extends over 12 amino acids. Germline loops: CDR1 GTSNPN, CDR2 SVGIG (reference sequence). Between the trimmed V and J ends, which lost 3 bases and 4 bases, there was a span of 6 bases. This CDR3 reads CAWRWATGELFF. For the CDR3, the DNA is TGTGCCTGGAGGTGGGCCACCGGGGAGCTGTTTTTT.

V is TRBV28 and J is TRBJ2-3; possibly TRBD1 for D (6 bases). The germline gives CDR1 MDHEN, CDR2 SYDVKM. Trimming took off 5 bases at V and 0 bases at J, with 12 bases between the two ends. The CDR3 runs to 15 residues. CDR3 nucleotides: TGTGCCAGCAGTCTAGGGGGAGTGAGCACAGATACGCAGTATTTT. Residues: CASSLGGVSTDTQYF.

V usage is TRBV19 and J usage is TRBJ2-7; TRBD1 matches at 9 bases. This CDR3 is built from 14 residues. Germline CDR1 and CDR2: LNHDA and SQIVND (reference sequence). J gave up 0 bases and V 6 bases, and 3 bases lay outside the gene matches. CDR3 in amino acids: CASRMDRGSYEQYF. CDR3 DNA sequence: TGTGCCAGTAGAATGGACAGGGGCTCCTACGAGCAGTACTTC.

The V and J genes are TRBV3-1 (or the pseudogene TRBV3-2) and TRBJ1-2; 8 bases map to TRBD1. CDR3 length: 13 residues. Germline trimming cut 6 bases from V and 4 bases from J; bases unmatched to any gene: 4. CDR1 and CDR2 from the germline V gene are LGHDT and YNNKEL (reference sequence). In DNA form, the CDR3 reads TGTGCCAGCAGAGGACAGGGAACCTATGGCTACACCTTC. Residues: CASRGQGTYGYTF.

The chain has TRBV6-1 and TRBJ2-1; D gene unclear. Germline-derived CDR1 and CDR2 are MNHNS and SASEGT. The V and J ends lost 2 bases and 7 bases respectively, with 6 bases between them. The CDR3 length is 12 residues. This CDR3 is CASSEPRNEQFF. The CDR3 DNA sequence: TGTGCCAGCAGTGAACCTAGAAATGAGCAGTTCTTC.

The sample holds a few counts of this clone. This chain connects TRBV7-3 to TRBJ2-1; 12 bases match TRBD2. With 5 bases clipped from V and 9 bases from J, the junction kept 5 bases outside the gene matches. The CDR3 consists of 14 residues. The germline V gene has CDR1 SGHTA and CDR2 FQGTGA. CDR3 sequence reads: CASSPLAGGFEQFF. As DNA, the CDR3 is TGTGCCAGCAGCCCACTAGCGGGAGGATTTGAGCAGTTCTTC.

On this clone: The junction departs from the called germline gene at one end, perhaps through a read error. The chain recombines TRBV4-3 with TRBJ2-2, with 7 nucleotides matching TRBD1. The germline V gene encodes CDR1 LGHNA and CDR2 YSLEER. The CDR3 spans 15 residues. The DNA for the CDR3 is TGCGCCAGCCGCCAAGGGACAGCTAACACCGGGGAGCTGTTTTTT. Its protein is CASRQGTANTGELFF.

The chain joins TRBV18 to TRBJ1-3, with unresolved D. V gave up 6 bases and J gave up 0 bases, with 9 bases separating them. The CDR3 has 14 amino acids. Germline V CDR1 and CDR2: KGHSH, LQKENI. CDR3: CASSREHSGNTIYF. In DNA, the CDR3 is TGTGCCAGCTCGCGGGAGCACTCTGGAAACACCATATATTTT. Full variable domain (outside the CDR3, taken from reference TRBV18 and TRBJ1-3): NAGVMQNPRHLVRRRGQEARLRCSPMKGHSHVYWYRQLPEEGLKFMVYLQKENIIDESGMPKERFSAEFPKEGPSILRIQQVVRGDSAAYFCASSREHSGNTIYFGEGSWLTVV.

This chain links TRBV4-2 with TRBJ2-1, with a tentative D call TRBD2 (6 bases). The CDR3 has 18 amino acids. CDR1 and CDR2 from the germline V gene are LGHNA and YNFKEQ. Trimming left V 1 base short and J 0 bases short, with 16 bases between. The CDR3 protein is CASSQAAIAESSYNEQFF. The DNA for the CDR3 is TGTGCCAGCAGCCAAGCGGCGATAGCGGAGAGCTCCTACAATGAGCAGTTCTTC.

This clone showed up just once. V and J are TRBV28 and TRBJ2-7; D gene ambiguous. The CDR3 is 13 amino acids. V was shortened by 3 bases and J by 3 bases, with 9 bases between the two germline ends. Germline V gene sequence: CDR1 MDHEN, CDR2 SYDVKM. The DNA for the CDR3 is TGTGCCAGCAGTTTGGGCAGAATCTACGAGCAGTACTTC. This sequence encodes CASSLGRIYEQYF. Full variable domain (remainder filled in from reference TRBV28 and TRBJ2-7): DVKVTQSSRYLVKRTGEKVFLECVQDMDHENMFWYRQDPGLGLRLIYFSYDVKMKEKGDIPEGYSVSREKKERFSLILESASTNQTSMYLCASSLGRIYEQYFGPGTRLTVT.

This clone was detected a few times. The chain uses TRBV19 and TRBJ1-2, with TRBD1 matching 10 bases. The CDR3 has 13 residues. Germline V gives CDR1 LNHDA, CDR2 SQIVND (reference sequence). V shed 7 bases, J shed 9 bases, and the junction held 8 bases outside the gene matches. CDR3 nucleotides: TGTGCCAGTATTCGGGACAGGGGTGGAAGCTACACCTTC. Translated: CASIRDRGGSYTF.

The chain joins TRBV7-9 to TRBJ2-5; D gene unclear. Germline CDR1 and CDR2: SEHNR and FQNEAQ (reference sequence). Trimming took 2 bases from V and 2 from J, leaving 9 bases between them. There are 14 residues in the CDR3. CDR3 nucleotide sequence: TGTGCCAGCAGCTTATCCCAGGCGCAAGAGACCCAGTACTTC. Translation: CASSLSQAQETQYF.

Here the CDR3 reads CASSARFVPYEQYF. As DNA, the CDR3 is TGTGCCAGCAGTGCCAGGTTTGTGCCCTACGAGCAGTACTTC. The chain employs TRBV25-1 and TRBJ2-7, with no clear D. V lost 4 bases to trimming and J lost 2 bases, with 12 bases between them. The CDR3 runs to 14 residues. Germline CDR1 reads MGHDK; CDR2 reads SYGVNS.

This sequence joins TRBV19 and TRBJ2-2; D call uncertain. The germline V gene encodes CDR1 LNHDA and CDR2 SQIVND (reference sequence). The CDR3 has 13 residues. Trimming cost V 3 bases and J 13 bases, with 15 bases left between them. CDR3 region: CASSMRPPPRLFF. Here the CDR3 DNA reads TGTGCCAGTAGTATGCGGCCTCCCCCTAGGCTGTTTTTT.

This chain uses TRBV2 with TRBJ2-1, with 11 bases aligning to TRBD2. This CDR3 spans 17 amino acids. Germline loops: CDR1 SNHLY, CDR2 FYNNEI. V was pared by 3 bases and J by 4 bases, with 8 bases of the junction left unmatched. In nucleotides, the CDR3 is TGTGCCAGCAGTGATCTCTTAGGGACTAGCGGATACAATGAGCAGTTCTTC. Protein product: CASSDLLGTSGYNEQFF. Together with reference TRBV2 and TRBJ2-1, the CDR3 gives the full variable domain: EPEVTQTPSHQVTQMGQEVILRCVPISNHLYFYWYRQILGQKVEFLVSFYNNEISEKSEIFDDQFSVERPDGSNFTLKIRSTKLEDSAMYFCASSDLLGTSGYNEQFFGPGTRLTVL.

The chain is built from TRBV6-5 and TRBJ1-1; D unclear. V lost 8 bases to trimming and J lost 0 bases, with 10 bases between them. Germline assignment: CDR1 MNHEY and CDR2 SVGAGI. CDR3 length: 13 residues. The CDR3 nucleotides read TGTGCCAGCCAGGAAGGAATGAACACTGAAGCTTTCTTT. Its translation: CASQEGMNTEAFF.

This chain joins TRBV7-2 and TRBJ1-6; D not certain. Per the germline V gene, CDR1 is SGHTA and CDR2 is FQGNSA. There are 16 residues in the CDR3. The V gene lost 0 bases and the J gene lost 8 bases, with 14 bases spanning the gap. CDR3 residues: CASSLATGFLHSPLHF. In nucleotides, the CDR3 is TGTGCCAGCAGCTTAGCGACGGGATTCCTCCATTCACCCCTCCACTTT. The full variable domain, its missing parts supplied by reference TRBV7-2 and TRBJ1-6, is GAGVSQSPSNKVTEKGKDVELRCDPISGHTALYWYRQSLGQGLEFLIYFQGNSAPDKSGLPSDRFSAERTGGSVSTLTIQRTQQEDSAVYLCASSLATGFLHSPLHFGNGTRLTVT.